The following is a T cell receptor (beta chain) sequence with its context. The data were taken from a study of T cell responses to AZD1222 COVID-19 vaccine. Here immunoSEQ multiplex PCR was the method, and the copy in TCRdb shows in-frame clones only, minus some. The sample holds about 86,000 clones, roughly nine tenths seen once. The sample was peripheral blood, taken 28 days after the second AZD1222 dose. The source is an adult who received the AZD1222 COVID-19 vaccine.

The CDR3 DNA is TGTGCCAGCACCGAGGACAGGCCGAACGAGCAGTACTTC. Residues: CASTEDRPNEQYF. The chain uses TRBV27 and TRBJ2-7; TRBD1 agrees at 7 bases. V gave up 7 bases and J gave up 5 bases; unmatched junction bases: 8. The germline V gene encodes CDR1 MNHEY and CDR2 SMNVEV (reference sequence). CDR3 length equals 13 residues.